This entry describes one T cell receptor beta chain. As yet, its antigen is unknown. At the Johns Hopkins FTIC core, DNA taken from cultured CD4+ T cells was sequenced by way of the Oncomine TCR Beta short-read assay. TCRdb re-derived calls from the PCR reads in MiXCR, one entry per CDR3 protein. The table lists fewer than 30,000 distinct CDR3 sequences, around 64% of them singletons. The CDR3 has 17 amino acids. Germline loops: CDR1 LNHNV, CDR2 YYDKDF (reference sequence). Trimming took off 5 bases at V and 0 bases at J, with 16 bases between the two ends. Stated treatment: approximately 10-day PBMC culture with coronavirus spike peptide pools or control peptides (ViraFEST assay). TCRs were sequenced by ViraFEST after antigen-specific T cells had been expanded with peptide pools. This entry belongs to a study of vaccination and CD4 T cells after COVID-19. Turning to the study itself: Overlapping spike peptides served as the stimulus for the cells. These peptides came from SARS-CoV-2 and from the common cold coronaviruses HCoV-NL63, HCoV-OC43 and HCoV-229E. Broader study findings: Convalescent patients studied were relatively few, and early post-infection timepoints were absent. Median counts of SARS-CoV-2-reactive clonotypes increased from roughly 21 to 40; this difference was not significant.

The sequence was obtained from a human donor who received a COVID-19 vaccine. Specimen: CD4+ T cells from blood, cultured in vitro, collected after SARS-CoV-2 vaccination. The chain couples TRBV15 to TRBJ1-4; weak D call: TRBD1 (6 bases). CDR3 coding DNA: TGTGCCACCAGCTTGTATCAGGGGACTGCAACTAATGAAAAACTGTTTTTT. Translation gives CATSLYQGTATNEKLFF.